This passage covers 11 T cell receptor beta chains from one sample sequenced in a study of blood T cell repertoires in COVID-19. Sequencing used immunoSEQ multiplex PCR; TCRdb keeps in-frame clones, though not all of them. The profile shows around 200,000 clones, roughly nine tenths of them singletons. The sequenced sample was peripheral blood. The origin of the receptors is a woman of 80 years or more in a cohort sampled during active or convalescent COVID-19.

The V and J genes are TRBV7-8 and TRBJ1-5, with a weak D call TRBD1 (6 bases). Germline V gene data show CDR1 as SGHVS and CDR2 as FQNEAQ. This CDR3 has 16 residues. The V gene lost 1 base and the J gene lost 3 bases, with 13 bases spanning the gap. The CDR3 loop reads CASSLETGMNNQPQHF. CDR3 DNA sequence: TGTGCCAGCAGCTTAGAGACAGGAATGAACAATCAGCCCCAGCATTTT.

The chain's CDR3 is CASSPGRGEVHEQFF. Written as DNA, the CDR3 is TGCGCCAGCAGCCCTGGGAGGGGCGAGGTTCATGAGCAGTTCTTC. The chain joins TRBV4-1 to TRBJ2-1; the match to TRBD2 covers 7 bases. Germline V gene data show CDR1 as MGHRA and CDR2 as YSYEKL. Unmatched junction bases numbered 11, after V lost 4 bases and J lost 8 bases. The CDR3 totals 15 residues.

The genes are TRBV21-1 and TRBJ1-1; the D call of TRBD1 is as the table states it, not checked on the DNA. TRBV21-1 has pseudogene status. This CDR3 contains 18 residues. The CDR3 region has the DNA TGTGCCAGCAGCAAAGAAGTTTTGGCAGGGGCGGGGAACACTGAAGCTTTCTTT. It codes for CASSKEVLAGAGNTEAFF.

In its sample, this clone was seen once. The rearrangement links TRBV25-1 to TRBJ1-5; the match to TRBD1 covers 7 bases. Germline CDR1 MGHDK, CDR2 SYGVNS. V lost 3 bases, J lost 7 bases, and 6 bases stayed unmatched. The CDR3 consists of 14 residues. CDR3 residues: CASSETGMGQPQHF. In DNA, the CDR3 is TGTGCCAGCAGTGAGACAGGGATGGGCCAGCCCCAGCATTTT.

The chain has TRBV6-1 and TRBJ1-5; D unresolved. Looked up from germline, CDR1 is MNHNS and CDR2 is SASEGT. The CDR3 runs to 13 residues. V was cut by 2 bases and J by 7 bases, with 9 bases left in between. Here the CDR3 DNA reads TGTGCCAGCAGTGAAAAAGCGGGGCAGCCCCAGCATTTT. The encoded protein is CASSEKAGQPQHF.

The chain employs TRBV28 and TRBJ1-1; TRBD1 matches at 7 bases. V shed 6 bases and J 1 base; nucleotides not matched to a gene: 5. Germline loops: CDR1 MDHEN, CDR2 SYDVKM. The CDR3 totals 14 residues. Here the CDR3 DNA reads TGTGCCAGCAGCGCGGGACAGTCGAACACTGAAGCTTTCTTT. Translating it yields CASSAGQSNTEAFF.

The rearrangement joins TRBV6-5 to TRBJ1-5; D remains ambiguous. Trimming took off 6 bases at V and 0 bases at J, with 6 bases between the two ends. Looked up from germline, CDR1 is MNHEY and CDR2 is SVGAGI. There are 13 residues in the CDR3. The DNA of the CDR3 is TGTGCCAGCAGGCGAAATAGCAATCAGCCCCAGCATTTT. The encoded protein is CASRRNSNQPQHF.

This CDR3 is CATSDRQGVTYNEQFF. The CDR3 DNA reads as TGTGCCACCAGTGACCGACAGGGCGTAACATACAATGAGCAGTTCTTC. This chain connects TRBV24-1 to TRBJ2-1, with 7 positions matching TRBD1. Germline CDR1 reads KGHDR; CDR2 reads SFDVKD. The CDR3 totals 16 residues. V dropped 4 bases and J dropped 4; count of bases not matched to a gene: 9.

This chain joins TRBV30 and TRBJ1-3, with no clear D. Germline CDR1 is GTSNPN and CDR2 is SVGIG (reference sequence). V gave up 3 bases and J gave up 2 bases, with 11 bases separating them. This CDR3 has 14 residues. CDR3 DNA: TGTGCCTGGAGACGTCCGGGTGCTGGAAACACCATATATTTT. Its translation is CAWRRPGAGNTIYF.

This clone was seen a handful of times. This chain uses TRBV3-1 (or the pseudogene TRBV3-2) with TRBJ1-6; D ambiguous. The germline V gene encodes CDR1 LGHDT and CDR2 YNNKEL (reference sequence). The CDR3 runs 15 residues. V lost 0 bases and J lost 9, with 12 bases in between. The CDR3 reads CASSQDLQDTSPLHF. Written as DNA, the CDR3 is TGTGCCAGCAGCCAAGATCTTCAGGATACTTCACCCCTCCACTTT.

This clone was seen more than once but under ten times. The rearrangement joins TRBV6-6 to TRBJ1-5, with 8 positions matching TRBD1. With V trimmed by 8 bases and J by 1 base, 4 bases remained unmatched. Germline-derived CDR1 and CDR2 are MNHNY and SVGAGI (reference sequence). The CDR3 spans 14 residues. The CDR3 is CASSGGLSNQPQHF. The CDR3 nucleotides read TGTGCCAGCTCAGGGGGCCTCAGCAATCAGCCCCAGCATTTT.